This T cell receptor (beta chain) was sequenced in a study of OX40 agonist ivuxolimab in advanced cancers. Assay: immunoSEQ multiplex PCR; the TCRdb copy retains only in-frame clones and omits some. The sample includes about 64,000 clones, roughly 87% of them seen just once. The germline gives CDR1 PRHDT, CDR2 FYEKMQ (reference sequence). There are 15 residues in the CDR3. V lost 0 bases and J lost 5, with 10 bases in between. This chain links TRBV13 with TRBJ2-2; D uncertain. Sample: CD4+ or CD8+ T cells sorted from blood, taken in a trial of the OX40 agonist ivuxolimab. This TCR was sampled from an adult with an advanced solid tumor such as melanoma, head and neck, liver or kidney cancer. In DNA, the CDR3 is TGTGCCAGCAGCTTAGGCCTAGGTGTTACCGGGGAGCTGTTTTTT. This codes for CASSLGLGVTGELFF.